The clone carrying this T cell receptor (beta chain) was seen repeatedly, ten times or more. The sample is drawn from a study of CD8 T cells in ankylosing spondylitis. CDR3 length: 14 amino acids. Germline V gene sequence: CDR1 SGHRS, CDR2 YFSETQ. V trimming: 5 bases; J trimming: 5 bases; junction bases outside the gene matches: 8. Each CDR3 protein gets one entry after TCRdb re-called the 5' RACE reads with MiXCR. The data show just under 350,000 distinct CDR3 sequences, with 14% to 15% seen just once and roughly 0.99% held by the top ten. The chain couples TRBV5-1 to TRBJ2-5; 8 bases line up with TRBD1. The source material was blood, either unsorted or a sorted T cell fraction (not recorded which). This clonotype originated in a male donor with ankylosing spondylitis or in good health (not recorded which). CDR3 DNA sequence: TGCGCCAGCAGTGAGAACAGGGGGACGGAGACCCAGTACTTC. Translating it yields CASSENRGTETQYF.